Each of the 30 T cell receptor beta chains below was sequenced from the same sample in a study of early T cells in non-severe SARS-CoV-2 infection. TCRdb reanalysed the 5' RACE reads using MiXCR and keeps one entry per CDR3 protein. The sample shows 15,000 to 25,000 distinct CDR3 sequences, about 4.2% of them seen only once. Sequences were obtained from whole blood. The receptors derive from an adult who was a healthcare worker with PCR-confirmed SARS-CoV-2 infection or an uninfected control (not recorded which).

This clonotype was observed at least ten times. V is TRBV19 and J is TRBJ2-7; 8 bases match TRBD2. Germline V CDR1 and CDR2: LNHDA, SQIVND (reference sequence). V dropped 3 bases and J dropped 9; count of bases not matched to a gene: 7. This CDR3 is built from 13 residues. The chain's CDR3 is CASSIPGTRRQYF. The CDR3 region has the DNA TGTGCCAGTAGTATCCCCGGGACTAGACGGCAGTACTTC.

The J gene is TRBJ2-1, the V gene TRBV29-1; 7 bases are shared with TRBD1. This CDR3 is 14 amino acids long. Germline V CDR1 and CDR2: SQVTM, ANQGSEA. J lost 2 bases, V lost 3 bases, and 4 bases had no gene match. CDR3 nucleotide sequence: TGCAGCGTTGACAGGGGGTTGCCCTACAATGAGCAGTTCTTC. This translates into CSVDRGLPYNEQFF.

This clonotype appeared many times. J is TRBJ1-5 and V is TRBV7-2; TRBD1 matches 9 bases. Trimming cost V 8 bases and J 7 bases; bases outside gene matches: 12. The germline V gene has CDR1 SGHTA and CDR2 FQGNSA. The CDR3 is 15 residues long. The CDR3 DNA reads TGTGCCAGCGGGAGGACAGGGGTAATGGGCCAGCCCCAGCATTTT. It specifies CASGRTGVMGQPQHF.

This clonotype has at least ten counts. The rearrangement joins TRBV6-6 to TRBJ1-1; D is possibly TRBD1 (5 bases). V was trimmed by 10 bases and J by 0 bases, leaving 15 bases between them. This CDR3 contains 14 residues. Germline V gene sequence: CDR1 MNHNY, CDR2 SVGAGI (reference sequence). The CDR3 DNA reads TGTGCCACCATGCAGGGTGGAATGAACACTGAAGCTTTCTTT. It translates to CATMQGGMNTEAFF.

This clonotype was seen ten or more times. The chain recombines TRBV20-1 with TRBJ2-3, with a tentative D call TRBD2 (6 bases). This CDR3 has 14 amino acids. Germline V gives CDR1 DFQATT, CDR2 SNEGSKA (reference sequence). CDR3 nucleotides: TGCAGCGCAACGGGACTGGGGTTTTCAGATACGCAGTATTTT. Translated: CSATGLGFSDTQYF.

This clonotype has a count of ten or more. The chain's CDR3 is CASSQTGTGGGHEQFF. DNA of the CDR3: TGTGCCAGCAGCCAAACCGGGACAGGGGGCGGACATGAGCAGTTCTTC. V gene TRBV3-1 combines with J gene TRBJ2-1; 12 bases align to TRBD1. CDR1 LGHDT and CDR2 YNNKEL come from the germline V gene (reference sequence). This CDR3 is 16 amino acids long. The J segment lost 8 bases and the V segment lost 2 bases, leaving 7 bases of the junction unmatched.

Ten or more counts support this clonotype. This chain uses TRBV15 with TRBJ1-2; D is ambiguous. Per the germline V gene, CDR1 is LNHNV and CDR2 is YYDKDF (reference sequence). The length of the CDR3 is 16 residues. V was cut by 0 bases and J by 4 bases, with 15 bases left in between. This CDR3 reads CATSRDAGSVVYGYTF. DNA for the CDR3: TGTGCCACCAGCAGAGATGCCGGGTCTGTCGTCTATGGCTACACCTTC. Based on the CDR3 plus reference TRBV15 and TRBJ1-2, the full variable domain is DAMVIQNPRYQVTQFGKPVTLSCSQTLNHNVMYWYQQKSSQAPKLLFHYYDKDFNNEADTPDNFQSRRPNTSFCFLDIRSPGLGDTAMYLCATSRDAGSVVYGYTFGSGTRLTVV.

This clonotype was detected many times. The rearrangement uses TRBV6-5 and TRBJ2-2; no clear D gene. Trimming stripped 6 bases from V and 4 bases from J, with 12 bases between. Germline V gene sequence: CDR1 MNHEY, CDR2 SVGAGI. The CDR3 runs to 14 residues. In nucleotides, the CDR3 is TGTGCCAGCAGGTCTTTGCAGGCCACCGGGGAGCTGTTTTTT. Translated: CASRSLQATGELFF.

This clonotype was seen ten or more times. The chain employs TRBV6-5 and TRBJ2-5, with TRBD2 matching over 11 bases. The CDR3 is 17 amino acids. The V and J ends lost 2 bases and 2 bases, in that order; junction bases with no gene match: 7. Looked up from germline, CDR1 is MNHEY and CDR2 is SVGAGI. The CDR3 reads CASSYGRLAGNQETQYF. CDR3 in DNA: TGTGCCAGCAGTTACGGTCGACTAGCGGGGAATCAAGAGACCCAGTACTTC.

The chain joins TRBV20-1 to TRBJ2-7; D unresolved. CDR1 is DFQATT and CDR2 is SNEGSKA in the germline V gene (reference sequence). Trimming stripped 2 bases from V and 7 bases from J, with 18 bases between. The CDR3 sequence is 14 residues long. CDR3 in amino acids: CSARRARAAREQYF. Here the CDR3 DNA reads TGCAGTGCTAGAAGGGCCCGGGCAGCACGGGAGCAGTACTTC.

This clonotype was seen ten or more times. The rearrangement uses TRBV19 and TRBJ2-5, with unresolved D. Germline V gene sequence: CDR1 LNHDA, CDR2 SQIVND (reference sequence). The V end lost 4 bases, the J end lost 3 bases, and 9 bases lay between the germline ends. The CDR3 runs to 13 residues. The CDR3: CASSRAVEETQYF. The CDR3 nucleotides read TGTGCCAGTAGTAGGGCCGTGGAAGAGACCCAGTACTTC.

This clonotype has a count of ten or more. The chain links TRBV12-3 or TRBV12-4 to TRBJ2-7, with D perhaps assigned TRBD1 or TRBD2 (6 bases each). This CDR3 has 16 amino acids. Trimming pared 6 bases from V and 0 bases from J, leaving 18 bases between. This CDR3 is CASSSLRGRTSYEQYF. DNA for the CDR3: TGTGCCAGCAGCAGCCTTCGGGGGCGGACCTCCTACGAGCAGTACTTC.

This clonotype came up many times. The rearrangement uses TRBV27 and TRBJ1-3; 9 nucleotides line up with TRBD1. Per the germline V gene, CDR1 is MNHEY and CDR2 is SMNVEV (reference sequence). This CDR3 comprises 15 residues. The J segment lost 3 bases and the V segment lost 6 bases, leaving 6 bases of the junction unmatched. The CDR3, as DNA: TGTGCCAGCAGAGGACAGGGGAGCATTGGAAACACCATATATTTT. The encoded protein is CASRGQGSIGNTIYF.

This clonotype was recorded many times. This chain connects TRBV4-3 to TRBJ1-5; 7 bases agree with TRBD1. V dropped 3 bases and J dropped 7; count of bases not matched to a gene: 15. CDR3 size: 17 residues. CDR1 is LGHNA and CDR2 is YSLEER in the germline V gene. CDR3 region: CASSQSLQGNGGQPQHF. For the CDR3, the DNA is TGCGCCAGCAGCCAGAGCTTACAGGGGAACGGGGGACAGCCCCAGCATTTT.

This clonotype was seen repeatedly, ten times or more. The chain has TRBV12-3 or TRBV12-4 and TRBJ1-3, with TRBD1 matching over 7 bases. Germline trimming cut 8 bases from V and 0 bases from J; bases unmatched to any gene: 4. There are 14 residues in the CDR3. CDR3 nucleotide sequence: TGTGCCAGCGGCAGGGGGGGCTCTGGAAACACCATATATTTT. This translates into CASGRGGSGNTIYF.

This clonotype appeared many times. The rearrangement uses TRBV15 and TRBJ2-5, with unresolved D. V was shortened by 0 bases and J by 7 bases, with 18 bases between the two germline ends. Germline loops: CDR1 LNHNV, CDR2 YYDKDF (reference sequence). CDR3 size: 16 residues. CDR3 region: CATSRERTQAGWTQYF. The CDR3 coding sequence is TGTGCCACCAGCAGAGAACGGACCCAAGCCGGGTGGACCCAGTACTTC.

This clonotype was seen a few times. CDR3: CASSPGLSAEQYF. The CDR3 nucleotides are TGCGCCAGCAGCCCGGGACTATCGGCCGAGCAGTACTTC. V gene TRBV5-1 combines with J gene TRBJ2-7; TRBD2 matches at 7 bases. The V and J ends lost 4 bases and 6 bases, in that order; junction bases with no gene match: 7. CDR3 length: 13 amino acids. Germline loops: CDR1 SGHRS, CDR2 YFSETQ.

This clonotype came up many times. The chain is built from TRBV24-1 and TRBJ2-2, with D maybe TRBD1 (5 bases). Germline V gives CDR1 KGHDR, CDR2 SFDVKD. V lost 4 bases and J 2 bases, leaving 16 bases between the germline ends. The CDR3 length is 17 residues. CDR3 coding DNA: TGTGCCACCAGTGAAGGGGTGGCAGAGTTAAACACCGGGGAGCTGTTTTTT. Residues: CATSEGVAELNTGELFF.

This clonotype was observed at least ten times. This sequence joins TRBV18 and TRBJ1-6; possible D gene TRBD1, 5 bases. Germline V gives CDR1 KGHSH, CDR2 LQKENI. V lost 3 bases and J lost 6, with 12 bases in between. The CDR3 contains 15 residues. The DNA for the CDR3 is TGTGCCAGCTCACCCGGGGGTAACGGTAATTCACCCCTCCACTTT. Its protein product is CASSPGGNGNSPLHF. Using reference TRBV18 and TRBJ1-6 for the parts outside the CDR3, the full variable domain is NAGVMQNPRHLVRRRGQEARLRCSPMKGHSHVYWYRQLPEEGLKFMVYLQKENIIDESGMPKERFSAEFPKEGPSILRIQQVVRGDSAAYFCASSPGGNGNSPLHFGNGTRLTVT.

This clonotype is categorized as medium-sized. The CDR3 nucleotides are TGCAGTGCTAGAGATTTCGTCGCTTCCTACGAGCAGTACTTC. Translation gives CSARDFVASYEQYF. The chain recombines TRBV20-1 with TRBJ2-7, with D uncertain. There are 14 residues in the CDR3. Trimming pared 0 bases from V and 1 base from J, leaving 10 bases between. Germline values: CDR1 DFQATT, CDR2 SNEGSKA (reference sequence).

This clonotype was counted many times. The chain is built from TRBV7-2 and TRBJ2-1; D is undetermined. Trimming took 5 bases from V and 5 from J, leaving 7 bases between them. Germline V gene lookup returns CDR1 SGHTA and CDR2 FQGNSA. The CDR3 totals 12 residues. The CDR3, as DNA: TGTGCCAGCAGCCTCTTTAACAATGAGCAGTTCTTC. Encoded protein: CASSLFNNEQFF.

In this sample, this clonotype turned up many times. The chain uses TRBV24-1 and TRBJ2-1; TRBD1 agrees at 9 bases. Losses at the gene ends were 4 bases for V and 6 bases for J; bases not matched to a gene: 9. The CDR3 totals 16 residues. CDR1 is KGHDR and CDR2 is SFDVKD in the germline V gene. The CDR3 loop is CATSDPGQGRGNEQFF. The CDR3, as DNA: TGTGCCACCAGTGACCCCGGACAGGGGCGTGGCAATGAGCAGTTCTTC.

By share, this clonotype counts as medium-sized. This chain connects TRBV6-2 or TRBV6-3 to TRBJ1-5; D is uncertain. The CDR3 extends over 15 amino acids. CDR1 and CDR2 (germline): MNHEY, SVGEGT. V lost 0 bases to trimming and J lost 5 bases, with 11 bases between them. This CDR3 reads CASSYSESYYQPQHF. The CDR3 nucleotides read TGTGCCAGCAGTTACTCCGAGTCGTACTATCAGCCCCAGCATTTT.

This clonotype has at least ten counts. V usage is TRBV30 and J usage is TRBJ1-1; 9 positions match TRBD1. The CDR3 consists of 14 residues. CDR1 GTSNPN and CDR2 SVGIG come from the germline V gene (reference sequence). J lost 8 bases, V lost 4 bases, and 11 bases had no gene match. For the CDR3, the DNA is TGTGCCTGGACCCCAGTCGGACAGGGGAGGGAAGCTTTCTTT. Translation: CAWTPVGQGREAFF.

A word on this clonotype: A read error may produce the germline difference seen at one junction end. The V gene is TRBV3-1, the J gene TRBJ2-2, with D possibly matching TRBD2 (5 bases). The length of the CDR3 is 13 residues. Germline CDR1 reads LGHDT; CDR2 reads YNNKEL (reference sequence). CDR3 coding DNA: TGTGCCAGCAGCCCGGGGAACACCAGGGAGCTGTTTTTT. Protein sequence: CASSPGNTRELFF.

This clonotype was seen repeatedly, ten times or more. The rearrangement uses TRBV4-2 and TRBJ1-1; D gene uncertain. Looked up from germline, CDR1 is LGHNA and CDR2 is YNFKEQ. The V and J ends lost 3 bases and 0 bases respectively, with 8 bases between them. The CDR3 length is 14 residues. The CDR3 loop is CASSQADMNTEAFF. DNA for the CDR3: TGTGCCAGCAGCCAGGCCGATATGAACACTGAAGCTTTCTTT.

This clonotype was found many times. V usage is TRBV5-1 and J usage is TRBJ2-7; a possible D gene is TRBD1 (6 bases). The CDR3 is 12 amino acids. Germline-derived CDR1 and CDR2 are SGHRS and YFSETQ. V was pared by 4 bases and J by 3 bases, with 8 bases between. The CDR3 sequence is CASSGGFYEQYF. The CDR3 nucleotides read TGCGCCAGCAGCGGGGGCTTCTACGAGCAGTACTTC. Full variable domain (rest looked up from reference TRBV5-1 and TRBJ2-7): KAGVTQTPRYLIKTRGQQVTLSCSPISGHRSVSWYQQTPGQGLQFLFEYFSETQRNKGNFPGRFSGRQFSNSRSEMNVSTLELGDSALYLCASSGGFYEQYFGPGTRLTVT.

Ten or more counts support this clonotype. The gene calls are TRBV6-1 and TRBJ1-2; unclear D gene. The V and J ends lost 2 bases and 1 base respectively, with 11 bases between them. Looked up from germline, CDR1 is MNHNS and CDR2 is SASEGT. The CDR3 is made up of 15 amino acids. In nucleotides, the CDR3 is TGTGCCAGCAGTGAATTCGTGGGGATTAACTATGGCTACACCTTC. Translated, it gives CASSEFVGINYGYTF.

This clonotype was detected only a few times. This sequence joins TRBV6-5 and TRBJ1-1, with unresolved D. The CDR3 is 13 residues long. The germline V gene has CDR1 MNHEY and CDR2 SVGAGI. V lost 6 bases, J lost 1 base, and 9 bases lay in between. CDR3 amino acids: CASRKRSNTEAFF. CDR3 nucleotide sequence: TGTGCCAGCAGAAAAAGGTCGAACACTGAAGCTTTCTTT.

The table lists this clonotype with many counts. The J gene is TRBJ1-1, the V gene TRBV11-2; weak D call: TRBD1 (6 bases). Trimming cost V 5 bases and J 7 bases, with 11 bases left between them. CDR3 length: 12 amino acids. Germline-derived CDR1 and CDR2 are SGHAT and FQNNGV. In nucleotides, the CDR3 is TGTGCCAGCAGCCAGGACAGTCGTGAAGCTTTCTTT. It yields the protein CASSQDSREAFF. The full variable domain, rest sourced from reference TRBV11-2 and TRBJ1-1, is EAGVAQSPRYKIIEKRQSVAFWCNPISGHATLYWYQQILGQGPKLLIQFQNNGVVDDSQLPKDRFSAERLKGVDSTLKIQPAKLEDSAVYLCASSQDSREAFFGQGTRLTVV.